This T cell receptor beta chain was sequenced in a study of shared clonotypes between healthy human individuals. Sequencing used immunoSEQ multiplex PCR; TCRdb keeps in-frame clones, though not all of them. Seen here are about 2.3 million clones, approximately 95% observed once, and the top ten hold about 0.39%. Study outcomes and limitations: Estimated clonotype richness was generally higher in naive than memory subsets.

A word on this clone: Antigen: not known.

Germline V gene lookup returns CDR1 SGHTA and CDR2 FQGTGA. Trimming took 5 bases from V and 9 from J; bases not matched to a gene: 13. The CDR3 is made up of 15 amino acids. The clonotype was recovered from a man between 18 and 35 years old in good health. Some clones in this sample may be carry-over from other donors' samples. The material sequenced was naive CD4+ T cells from PBMCs. Subset specified: CD45RA+ positively selected. The genes are TRBV7-3 and TRBJ2-7; 10 positions match TRBD1. The CDR3, as DNA: TGTGCCAGCAGCCTTGTGGGGACAGGGGCGGAGGGGCAGTACTTC. Encoded protein: CASSLVGTGAEGQYF.